This TCR beta chain was observed in a study of blood T cell repertoires in COVID-19. Overall study: The analysed material was cDNA or gDNA that came from T cells, B-cell-depleted T cells, or PBMCs.

The trim removed 6 bases at V and 5 bases at J, leaving 6 bases unmatched. Germline CDR1 reads SNHLY; CDR2 reads FYNNEI. The CDR3 covers 15 residues. TCRdb's copy holds only in-frame clones and misses some; the assay was immunoSEQ multiplex PCR. This sample has some 530,000 clones; about 85% occur once, and the top ten carry under 9.5%. Participants had their cohort set by participant-reported clinical history. Symptom resolution, clearance, or two negative PCRs marked the recovered donors of Cohort 3. This sequence originates from a woman aged 55-75 years who had recovered from COVID-19. The sample comprised PBMCs or T cells enriched from blood (not recorded which). The chain is built from TRBV2 and TRBJ1-6; 8 bases are shared with TRBD1. The CDR3 nucleotides read TGTGCCAGCAGGCCCCTGGACAGGGATAATTCACCCCTCCACTTT. It specifies CASRPLDRDNSPLHF. Supplemented by reference TRBV2 and TRBJ1-6, the full variable domain reads EPEVTQTPSHQVTQMGQEVILRCVPISNHLYFYWYRQILGQKVEFLVSFYNNEISEKSEIFDDQFSVERPDGSNFTLKIRSTKLEDSAMYFCASRPLDRDNSPLHFGNGTRLTVT.